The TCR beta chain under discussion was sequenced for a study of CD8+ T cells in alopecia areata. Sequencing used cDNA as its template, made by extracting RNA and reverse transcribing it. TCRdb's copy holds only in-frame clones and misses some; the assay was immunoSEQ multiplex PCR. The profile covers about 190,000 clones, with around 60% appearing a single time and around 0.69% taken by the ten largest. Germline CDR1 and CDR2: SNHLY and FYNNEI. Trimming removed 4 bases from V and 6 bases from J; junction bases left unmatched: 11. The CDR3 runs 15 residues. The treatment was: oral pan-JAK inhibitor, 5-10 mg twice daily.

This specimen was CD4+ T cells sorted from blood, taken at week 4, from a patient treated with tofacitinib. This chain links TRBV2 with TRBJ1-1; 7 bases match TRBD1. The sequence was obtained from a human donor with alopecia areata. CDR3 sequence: CASSATGKVFAEAFF. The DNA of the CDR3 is TGTGCCAGCAGTGCGACAGGGAAGGTTTTTGCTGAAGCTTTCTTT. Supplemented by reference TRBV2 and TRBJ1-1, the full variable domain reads EPEVTQTPSHQVTQMGQEVILRCVPISNHLYFYWYRQILGQKVEFLVSFYNNEISEKSEIFDDQFSVERPDGSNFTLKIRSTKLEDSAMYFCASSATGKVFAEAFFGQGTRLTVV.